Following are 17 T cell receptor beta chains from one sample sequenced in a study of shared clonotypes between healthy human individuals. The data were produced by immunoSEQ multiplex PCR, yet TCRdb's version contains in-frame clones alone and is incomplete. The top ten hold roughly 36% of the sample, which has roughly 660,000 clones, 90% seen once. Source material: memory CD8+ T cells from PBMCs. Indicated subset: CD45RO+ cells pooled with CCR7-negative TemRA cells. The receptors originated from a man aged 18 to 29 in good health. Some clones in this sample may be carry-over from other donors' samples.

V gene TRBV7-9 combines with J gene TRBJ2-2; 7 bases are shared with TRBD2. V shed 7 bases and J 3 bases; nucleotides not matched to a gene: 8. This CDR3 has 15 residues. Germline CDR1 reads SEHNR; CDR2 reads FQNEAQ (reference sequence). CDR3 residues: CASNPEAGYTGELFF. For the CDR3, the DNA is TGTGCCAGCAACCCGGAAGCGGGGTACACCGGGGAGCTGTTTTTT.

Written as DNA, the CDR3 is TGTGCCAGCAGCTTAGTTCAGGGCCCCTACGAGCAGTACTTC. Its translation: CASSLVQGPYEQYF. V and J are TRBV11-2 and TRBJ2-7, with TRBD1 as a possible D gene (5 bases). V lost 1 base, J lost 2 bases, and 9 bases lay in between. This CDR3 region has 14 residues. CDR1 and CDR2 from the germline V gene are SGHAT and FQNNGV. The whole variable domain, filled in from reference TRBV11-2 and TRBJ2-7, reads EAGVAQSPRYKIIEKRQSVAFWCNPISGHATLYWYQQILGQGPKLLIQFQNNGVVDDSQLPKDRFSAERLKGVDSTLKIQPAKLEDSAVYLCASSLVQGPYEQYFGPGTRLTVT.

CDR3 bases: TGTGCCACCCCGGGGGCTTTCTTT. Translated: CATPGAFF. The chain uses TRBV6-1 and TRBJ1-1; D is undetermined. The CDR3 contains 8 residues. V lost 10 bases, J lost 11 bases, and 8 bases lay in between. Per the germline V gene, CDR1 is MNHNS and CDR2 is SASEGT.

The chain joins TRBV6-5 to TRBJ2-3; 7 positions agree with TRBD2. The CDR3 has 15 residues. After removal of 6 bases from V and 0 bases from J, the junction contained 6 bases not matched to a gene. Germline CDR1 MNHEY, CDR2 SVGAGI. CDR3 sequence (DNA): TGTGCCAGCAGGCTAGCGGCCCCGAGCACAGATACGCAGTATTTT. Amino acids: CASRLAAPSTDTQYF.

The V gene is TRBV2, the J gene TRBJ2-7; D perhaps matches TRBD1 (6 bases). The germline CDR1 and CDR2 sequences are SNHLY and FYNNEI. The CDR3 contains 13 residues. Trimming stripped 6 bases from V and 5 bases from J, with 14 bases between. CDR3 sequence: CASRTLGGHEQYF. In DNA form, the CDR3 reads TGTGCCAGCAGGACGCTAGGGGGACACGAGCAGTACTTC. Complete variable domain (other parts from reference TRBV2 and TRBJ2-7): EPEVTQTPSHQVTQMGQEVILRCVPISNHLYFYWYRQILGQKVEFLVSFYNNEISEKSEIFDDQFSVERPDGSNFTLKIRSTKLEDSAMYFCASRTLGGHEQYFGPGTRLTVT.

The J gene is TRBJ2-3, the V gene TRBV25-1, with D possibly TRBD1 on 6 matching bases. CDR1 and CDR2 (germline): MGHDK, SYGVNS. With 4 bases removed from V and 2 bases from J, the gap between germline ends came to 16 bases. The CDR3 runs to 16 residues. The DNA for the CDR3 is TGTGCCAGCAGTGGCCCACAGGGTTTTGTCACAGATACGCAGTATTTT. Translation: CASSGPQGFVTDTQYF.

This chain connects TRBV9 to TRBJ1-2; 10 bases line up with TRBD1. The CDR3 loop spans 18 amino acids. Germline loops: CDR1 SGDLS, CDR2 YYNGEE. V was clipped by 3 bases and J by 4 bases; unmatched bases: 15. CDR3 DNA: TGTGCCAGCAGCGCGGGGGGTGTCGGGACAGGGGAAGCCTATGGCTACACCTTC. Protein: CASSAGGVGTGEAYGYTF.

The genes are TRBV9 and TRBJ2-3; 10 positions match TRBD2. Germline CDR1 SGDLS, CDR2 YYNGEE. The CDR3 runs to 16 residues. Germline trimming cut 2 bases from V and 7 bases from J; bases unmatched to any gene: 10. The CDR3, as DNA: TGTGCCAGCAGCGTCCCTAAAAGCGGGAGGGATAATACGCAGTATTTT. Its translation is CASSVPKSGRDNTQYF.

The rearrangement uses TRBV6-5 and TRBJ2-7; TRBD1 might be the D (6 bases). V gave up 6 bases and J gave up 3 bases, with 15 bases separating them. Germline lookup yields CDR1 MNHEY and CDR2 SVGAGI. The CDR3 contains 14 residues. The CDR3 nucleotides read TGTGCCAGCAGCAACCGGGACAACGGCTACGAGCAGTACTTC. Translation gives CASSNRDNGYEQYF.

The CDR3 protein is CASSFWSIGNEQYF. CDR3 nucleotide sequence: TGTGCCAGCAGCTTCTGGAGCATCGGGAACGAGCAGTACTTC. The chain links TRBV11-2 to TRBJ2-7; possibly TRBD2 for D (5 bases). The germline V and J ends were trimmed by 3 bases and 5 bases, with 14 bases remaining between them. CDR1 SGHAT and CDR2 FQNNGV come from the germline V gene. This CDR3 is 14 amino acids long. Full variable domain (outside the CDR3, taken from reference TRBV11-2 and TRBJ2-7): EAGVAQSPRYKIIEKRQSVAFWCNPISGHATLYWYQQILGQGPKLLIQFQNNGVVDDSQLPKDRFSAERLKGVDSTLKIQPAKLEDSAVYLCASSFWSIGNEQYFGPGTRLTVT.

The chain is built from TRBV28 and TRBJ2-7; TRBD1 aligns across 7 bases. There are 15 residues in the CDR3. V trimming: 4 bases; J trimming: 0 bases; junction bases outside the gene matches: 6. The V gene's germline CDR1 is MDHEN and CDR2 SYDVKM. CDR3: CASSSPGQSSYEQYF. CDR3 bases: TGTGCCAGCAGTTCGCCGGGACAGAGCTCCTACGAGCAGTACTTC.

CDR3 coding DNA: TGTGCCAGCAGCCCCAACTACCTCGAGCAGTACTTC. Amino acids: CASSPNYLEQYF. V and J are TRBV7-9 and TRBJ2-7; the D is unclear. CDR1 is SEHNR and CDR2 is FQNEAQ in the germline V gene (reference sequence). There are 12 residues in the CDR3. Trimming took 5 bases from V and 6 from J, leaving 11 bases between them.

The rearrangement uses TRBV5-4 and TRBJ2-5, with TRBD1 matching over 7 bases. Per the germline V gene, CDR1 is SGHNT and CDR2 is YYREEE (reference sequence). This CDR3 region has 17 residues. The junction had 13 bases not matched to a gene; V was cut back by 2 bases and J by 3 bases. CDR3 protein: CASSFWGTVIIEETQYF. In nucleotides, the CDR3 is TGTGCCAGCAGCTTCTGGGGGACAGTGATAATAGAAGAGACCCAGTACTTC. The whole variable domain, remainder taken from reference TRBV5-4 and TRBJ2-5, is ETGVTQSPTHLIKTRGQQVTLRCSSQSGHNTVSWYQQALGQGPQFIFQYYREEENGRGNFPPRFSGLQFPNYSSELNVNALELDDSALYLCASSFWGTVIIEETQYFGPGTRLLVL.

The genes are TRBV19 and TRBJ2-2, with D maybe TRBD1 (5 bases). The germline CDR1 and CDR2 sequences are LNHDA and SQIVND (reference sequence). Trimming stripped 5 bases from V and 0 bases from J, with 10 bases between. CDR3 length: 15 residues. CDR3 residues: CASSRRQTNTGELFF. Written as DNA, the CDR3 is TGTGCCAGTAGTCGTAGACAGACGAACACCGGGGAGCTGTTTTTT.

The chain is built from TRBV7-9 and TRBJ1-5, with D maybe TRBD1 (5 bases). The germline CDR1 and CDR2 sequences are SEHNR and FQNEAQ (reference sequence). The germline V and J ends were trimmed by 6 bases and 10 bases, with 16 bases remaining between them. The CDR3 runs to 13 residues. Here the CDR3 DNA reads TGTGCCAGCAGGGGACCCTCAGATGCCCCCCAGCATTTT. As protein: CASRGPSDAPQHF.

The chain links TRBV11-2 to TRBJ2-1; 8 nucleotides line up with TRBD2. The CDR3 consists of 16 residues. CDR1 and CDR2 from the germline V gene are SGHAT and FQNNGV. Trimming at V came to 3 bases and at J to 3 bases, leaving 7 bases not matched to a gene. CDR3 in amino acids: CASSFPGTRIYNEQFF. The CDR3 region has the DNA TGTGCCAGCAGCTTTCCTGGGACTAGGATCTACAATGAGCAGTTCTTC.

This clone was observed a handful of times. The V and J genes are TRBV10-3 and TRBJ1-5; D gene ambiguous. The CDR3 spans 14 residues. V was clipped by 0 bases and J by 4 bases, with 7 bases between them. Germline assignment: CDR1 ENHRY and CDR2 SYGVKD. CDR3 in amino acids: CAISESGRNQPQHF. CDR3 sequence (DNA): TGTGCCATCAGTGAGTCTGGGCGGAATCAGCCCCAGCATTTT.